These 2 T cell receptor beta chains came from one sample sequenced in a study of shared clonotypes between healthy human individuals. The data were produced by immunoSEQ multiplex PCR, yet TCRdb's version contains in-frame clones alone and is incomplete. The data contain 2 million to 2.5 million clones, around 95% of them singletons. Sequenced: naive CD4+ T cells sorted from blood. Subset specified: CD45RA+ positively selected. The receptors originated from a man between 18 and 29 years old in good health.

The chain joins TRBV19 to TRBJ2-2; tentatively, D is TRBD1 (5 bases). Germline V gene sequence: CDR1 LNHDA, CDR2 SQIVND (reference sequence). Trimming shortened V by 4 bases and J by 0 bases, and 21 bases separated the two germline ends. The length of the CDR3 is 19 residues. The CDR3 region has the DNA TGTGCCAGTAGTAAGGGGAACGGCCACATCGCCGCGAACACCGGGGAGCTGTTTTTT. Protein sequence: CASSKGNGHIAANTGELFF.

V gene TRBV5-1 combines with J gene TRBJ2-2, with D tentatively TRBD1 (6 bases). V was pared by 2 bases and J by 6 bases, with 14 bases between. The CDR3 covers 15 residues. Germline V CDR1 and CDR2: SGHRS, YFSETQ. The CDR3 loop is CASSFSLGGAGELFF. The CDR3 DNA is TGCGCCAGCAGCTTCAGCCTAGGGGGTGCCGGGGAGCTGTTTTTT.